This TCR beta chain is from a study of blood T cell repertoires in COVID-19. Study-level background: The United States, Italy and Spain provided the acute and convalescent COVID-19 samples. T cells, B-cell-depleted T cells, or PBMCs provided the cDNA or gDNA that served as material.

The authors' processing: Reference gene primers were amplified, and this amplification served to estimate nucleated cell counts. The repertoire was sequenced with immunoSEQ multiplex PCR; TCRdb's copy has only in-frame clones and lacks some. V and J calls and clone size follow that table, whereas D and trimming were derived from the DNA. The sample yields around 400,000 clones, approximately 89% seen once. This CDR3 contains 17 residues. V gave up 4 bases and J gave up 2 bases, with 18 bases separating them. Germline CDR1 reads SGHKS; CDR2 reads YYEKEE (reference sequence). Sequencing was done on a sample of peripheral blood. V and J are TRBV5-5 and TRBJ1-4; D perhaps matches TRBD1 (6 bases). The clonotype was recovered from a woman in her sixties with COVID-19, enrolled during active disease. CDR3 amino acids: CASSPVVRGRTNEKLFF. The CDR3 region has the DNA TGTGCCAGCAGCCCCGTGGTGCGGGGGCGGACTAATGAAAAACTGTTTTTT.